This T cell receptor (beta chain) was captured by sequencing in a study of pediatric ulcerative colitis. The CDR3 runs 17 residues. The germline V gene has CDR1 SGHTA and CDR2 FQGNSA. The repertoire was sequenced with immunoSEQ multiplex PCR; TCRdb's copy has only in-frame clones and lacks some. The table has tens of thousands of clones, 85% to 90% seen once. In regard to this clone: A read error may account for a junction end that differs from germline. Other DNA sequences in the same sample also yield this CDR3.

Sequenced material: blood. The chain is built from TRBV7-2 and TRBJ2-7, with D possibly being TRBD1 (6 bases). This sequence originates from a boy between 5 and 17 years old who was a control in a study of pediatric ulcerative colitis. DNA of the CDR3: TGTGCCAGCAGCGGCCAGGGGCGACTACGCTTTTCCTACGAGCAGTATTTC. Protein product: CASSGQGRLRFSYEQYF. Supplemented by reference TRBV7-2 and TRBJ2-7, the full variable domain reads GAGVSQSPSNKVTEKGKDVELRCDPISGHTALYWYRQSLGQGLEFLIYFQGNSAPDKSGLPSDRFSAERTGGSVSTLTIQRTQQEDSAVYLCASSGQGRLRFSYEQYFGPGTRLTVT.